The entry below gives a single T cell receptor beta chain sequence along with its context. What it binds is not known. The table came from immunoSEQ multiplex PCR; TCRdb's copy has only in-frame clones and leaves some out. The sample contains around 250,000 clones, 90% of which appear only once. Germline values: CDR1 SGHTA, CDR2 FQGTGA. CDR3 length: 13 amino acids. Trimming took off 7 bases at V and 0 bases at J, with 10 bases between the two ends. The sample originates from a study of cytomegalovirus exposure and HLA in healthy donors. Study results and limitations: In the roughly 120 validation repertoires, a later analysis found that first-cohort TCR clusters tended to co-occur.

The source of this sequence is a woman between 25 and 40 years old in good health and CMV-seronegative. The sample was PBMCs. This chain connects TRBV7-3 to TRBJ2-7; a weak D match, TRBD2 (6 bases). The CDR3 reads CASIAESSYEQYF. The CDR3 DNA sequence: TGTGCCAGCATAGCGGAAAGCTCCTACGAGCAGTACTTC.